These 24 T cell receptor beta chains came from one sample sequenced in a study of technical replicates of blood from a handful of donors. Using immunoSEQ multiplex PCR, the repertoire was profiled, and TCRdb retains in-frame clones only, with some absent. The table has about 56,000 clones, approximately 92% seen once; the top ten hold about 4%. The material sequenced was PBMCs. These receptors came from a human donor in good health. Some clones in this sample may be carry-over from other donors' samples.

The chain carries TRBV4-1 and TRBJ2-5; TRBD2 aligns across 16 bases. J was trimmed by 2 bases and V by 2 bases; bases with no gene match: 5. The CDR3 spans 18 residues. CDR1 and CDR2 (germline): MGHRA, YSYEKL. CDR3 amino acids: CASSQPGLAGGLQETQYF. The CDR3 DNA reads TGCGCCAGCAGCCAACCGGGACTAGCGGGGGGGCTGCAAGAGACCCAGTACTTC.

This clone was seen only a few times. CDR3 nucleotide sequence: TGCGCCAGCAGCTTCACGGGGGGCTACAATGAGCAGTTCTTC. Translation gives CASSFTGGYNEQFF. The rearrangement links TRBV5-1 to TRBJ2-1; 7 positions agree with TRBD2. V lost 2 bases to trimming and J lost 3 bases; unmatched junction nucleotides: 2. This CDR3 region has 14 residues. Germline V gene sequence: CDR1 SGHRS, CDR2 YFSETQ.

This clone was seen just once. The chain joins TRBV6-6 to TRBJ2-2, with TRBD2 matching over 7 bases. With 10 bases clipped from V and 6 bases from J, the junction kept 14 bases outside the gene matches. From germline, CDR1 is MNHNY and CDR2 SVGAGI (reference sequence). This CDR3 is 15 amino acids long. The CDR3 region has the DNA TGTGCCACCCTCACATTAGCGGGCAGGGCCGGGGAGCTGTTTTTT. It codes for CATLTLAGRAGELFF.

This sequence joins TRBV5-1 and TRBJ2-7, with 12 bases matching TRBD1. The CDR3 consists of 14 residues. After removal of 2 bases from V and 9 bases from J, the junction contained 6 bases not matched to a gene. The germline V gene encodes CDR1 SGHRS and CDR2 YFSETQ. DNA of the CDR3: TGCGCCAGCAGCTTCGACGGGACAGGGGGCGGGCAGTACTTC. It translates to CASSFDGTGGGQYF.

The gene calls are TRBV11-2 and TRBJ2-5, with 14 bases lining up with TRBD2. The CDR3 contains 18 residues. V gave up 3 bases and J gave up 1 base; unmatched junction bases: 7. CDR1 SGHAT and CDR2 FQNNGV come from the germline V gene. The CDR3, as DNA: TGTGCCAGCAGCTTTATGACTAGCGGGAGGGCCAGCCAAGAGACCCAGTACTTC. It codes for CASSFMTSGRASQETQYF.

The chain has TRBV28 and TRBJ1-1; 9 bases fit TRBD1. Looked up from germline, CDR1 is MDHEN and CDR2 is SYDVKM. The CDR3 loop spans 15 amino acids. V lost 1 base to trimming and J lost 3 bases; unmatched junction nucleotides: 3. In DNA form, the CDR3 reads TGTGCCAGCAGTTTATACGGACAGGGGTACACTGAAGCTTTCTTT. Residues: CASSLYGQGYTEAFF.

V usage is TRBV5-1 and J usage is TRBJ2-7; 7 nucleotides agree with TRBD2. With 1 base clipped from V and 4 bases from J, the junction kept 8 bases outside the gene matches. The CDR3 extends over 15 amino acids. Germline V lookup: CDR1 SGHRS, CDR2 YFSETQ. The CDR3 sequence is CASSLSGGGVYEQYF. CDR3 sequence (DNA): TGCGCCAGCAGCTTGTCCGGTGGGGGGGTATACGAGCAGTACTTC. The full variable domain, rest sourced from reference TRBV5-1 and TRBJ2-7, is KAGVTQTPRYLIKTRGQQVTLSCSPISGHRSVSWYQQTPGQGLQFLFEYFSETQRNKGNFPGRFSGRQFSNSRSEMNVSTLELGDSALYLCASSLSGGGVYEQYFGPGTRLTVT.

V is TRBV5-1 and J is TRBJ2-7; 7 bases line up with TRBD2. The CDR3 extends over 11 amino acids. Per germline, CDR1 SGHRS and CDR2 YFSETQ. V dropped 5 bases and J dropped 7; count of bases not matched to a gene: 3. The CDR3 loop reads CASRGGNEQYF. The CDR3 nucleotides are TGCGCCAGCAGGGGGGGGAATGAGCAGTACTTC.

V gene TRBV29-1 combines with J gene TRBJ2-1; 7 nucleotides match TRBD1. The CDR3 contains 14 residues. Per germline, CDR1 SQVTM and CDR2 ANQGSEA. The J segment lost 12 bases and the V segment lost 4 bases, leaving 15 bases of the junction unmatched. CDR3 bases: TGCAGCGTTGGAGCAACAGGGGCCGGAACTATGCAGTTCTTC. This encodes CSVGATGAGTMQFF.

The V call is TRBV27, the J call TRBJ2-5; possibly TRBD2 for D (7 bases). This CDR3 spans 15 amino acids. Per the germline V gene, CDR1 is MNHEY and CDR2 is SMNVEV (reference sequence). V was cut by 5 bases and J by 4 bases, with 17 bases left in between. The chain's CDR3 is CASSASGGRGETQYF. In DNA, the CDR3 is TGTGCCAGCAGTGCCTCCGGGGGGCGGGGAGAGACCCAGTACTTC.

This rearrangement joins TRBV7-9 to TRBJ1-1; 9 nucleotides agree with TRBD1. J was trimmed by 0 bases and V by 5 bases; bases with no gene match: 13. This CDR3 spans 18 amino acids. Germline V gives CDR1 SEHNR, CDR2 FQNEAQ (reference sequence). The DNA for the CDR3 is TGTGCCAGCAGCAGGCCCACAGGGGGCGGGTTGGTGAACACTGAAGCTTTCTTT. Amino acids: CASSRPTGGGLVNTEAFF.

The chain employs TRBV5-1 and TRBJ2-5; 13 bases are a match to TRBD2. Trimming at V came to 3 bases and at J to 0 bases, leaving 5 bases not matched to a gene. Germline assignment: CDR1 SGHRS and CDR2 YFSETQ. CDR3 length equals 17 residues. CDR3 sequence reads: CASSSTSGGPYQETQYF. The CDR3 DNA is TGCGCCAGCAGCTCGACTAGCGGGGGGCCGTACCAAGAGACCCAGTACTTC. Full variable domain (remainder filled in from reference TRBV5-1 and TRBJ2-5): KAGVTQTPRYLIKTRGQQVTLSCSPISGHRSVSWYQQTPGQGLQFLFEYFSETQRNKGNFPGRFSGRQFSNSRSEMNVSTLELGDSALYLCASSSTSGGPYQETQYFGPGTRLLVL.

This sequence joins TRBV4-1 and TRBJ1-6; tentatively, D is TRBD1 (5 bases). The V gene's germline CDR1 is MGHRA and CDR2 YSYEKL. Trimming pared 4 bases from V and 0 bases from J, leaving 16 bases between. CDR3 length: 18 residues. The chain's CDR3 is CASSRTGDSSSYNSPLHF. CDR3 sequence (DNA): TGCGCCAGCAGCCGAACGGGGGACTCTAGCTCCTATAATTCACCCCTCCACTTT.

The chain combines TRBV27 with TRBJ1-3; 8 bases are a match to TRBD1. CDR1 and CDR2 from the germline V gene are MNHEY and SMNVEV (reference sequence). This CDR3 spans 15 amino acids. Trimming at V came to 4 bases and at J to 4 bases, leaving 6 bases not matched to a gene. The CDR3 is CASSSGGAGGNTIYF. CDR3 nucleotide sequence: TGTGCCAGCAGTTCAGGGGGCGCGGGGGGAAACACCATATATTTT.

This sequence joins TRBV7-2 and TRBJ1-4, with 10 bases aligning to TRBD1. V was clipped by 5 bases and J by 0 bases; unmatched bases: 3. CDR1 is SGHTA, CDR2 FQGNSA, per germline. The CDR3 covers 16 residues. The CDR3 spells CASSPGQGTTNEKLFF. CDR3 bases: TGTGCCAGCAGCCCGGGACAGGGGACAACTAATGAAAAACTGTTTTTT.

The CDR3 coding sequence is TGTGCCAGCAGCACTAATGTTGGTCTCGCCGCCGTTACGCAGTATTTT. It is translated as CASSTNVGLAAVTQYF. V usage is TRBV7-9 and J usage is TRBJ2-3, with D unresolved. The germline V and J ends were trimmed by 5 bases and 8 bases, with 23 bases remaining between them. This CDR3 region has 16 residues. Germline V lookup: CDR1 SEHNR, CDR2 FQNEAQ (reference sequence).

This clone was recorded only once. The V gene is TRBV29-1, the J gene TRBJ1-2, with TRBD1 matching over 9 bases. CDR1 SQVTM and CDR2 ANQGSEA come from the germline V gene. There are 13 residues in the CDR3. V shed 7 bases, J shed 4 bases, and the junction held 7 bases outside the gene matches. This chain's CDR3 is CSAGQGPFYGYTF. The DNA of the CDR3 is TGCAGCGCCGGACAGGGGCCTTTCTATGGCTACACCTTC. Full variable domain (outside the CDR3, taken from reference TRBV29-1 and TRBJ1-2): SAVISQKPSRDICQRGTSLTIQCQVDSQVTMMFWYRQQPGQSLTLIATANQGSEATYESGFVIDKFPISRPNLTFSTLTVSNMSPEDSSIYLCSAGQGPFYGYTFGSGTRLTVV.

The chain combines TRBV7-2 with TRBJ2-7; TRBD2 is a possible D gene (5 bases). Looked up from germline, CDR1 is SGHTA and CDR2 is FQGNSA. V gave up 5 bases and J gave up 0 bases, with 14 bases separating them. This CDR3 contains 15 residues. CDR3 DNA sequence: TGTGCCAGCAGCCTTATGTGGGCGGGCTCCTACGAGCAGTACTTC. This translates into CASSLMWAGSYEQYF. Combining the CDR3 with reference TRBV7-2 and TRBJ2-7 gives the whole variable domain GAGVSQSPSNKVTEKGKDVELRCDPISGHTALYWYRQSLGQGLEFLIYFQGNSAPDKSGLPSDRFSAERTGGSVSTLTIQRTQQEDSAVYLCASSLMWAGSYEQYFGPGTRLTVT.

This clone was recorded once. CDR3: CASSLDPVNTEAFF. The CDR3 nucleotides read TGCGCCAGCAGCTTGGATCCCGTGAACACTGAAGCTTTCTTT. This rearrangement joins TRBV5-1 to TRBJ1-1; D is ambiguous. CDR1 is SGHRS, CDR2 YFSETQ, per germline. There are 14 residues in the CDR3. Trimming stripped 0 bases from V and 0 bases from J, with 6 bases between.

This clone was seen a single time. V and J are TRBV7-3 and TRBJ2-3; 8 nucleotides match TRBD2. The CDR3 totals 15 residues. V was pared by 2 bases and J by 0 bases, with 1 base of the junction left unmatched. Per the germline V gene, CDR1 is SGHTA and CDR2 is FQGTGA. CDR3 sequence: CASSLQRGSTDTQYF. CDR3 in DNA: TGTGCCAGCAGCTTACAGCGGGGGAGCACAGATACGCAGTATTTT.

The chain employs TRBV11-2 and TRBJ2-3; 12 bases fit TRBD2. The CDR3 length is 16 residues. The junction had 5 bases not matched to a gene; V was cut back by 2 bases and J by 5 bases. Germline V gene data show CDR1 as SGHAT and CDR2 as FQNNGV. As DNA, the CDR3 is TGTGCCAGCAGCTTAAGACTAGCGGGAGTTGGAGATACGCAGTATTTT. This encodes CASSLRLAGVGDTQYF. The complete variable domain, with remaining parts taken from reference TRBV11-2 and TRBJ2-3, reads EAGVAQSPRYKIIEKRQSVAFWCNPISGHATLYWYQQILGQGPKLLIQFQNNGVVDDSQLPKDRFSAERLKGVDSTLKIQPAKLEDSAVYLCASSLRLAGVGDTQYFGPGTRLTVL.

The J gene is TRBJ1-1, the V gene TRBV19; TRBD1 is a possible D gene (5 bases). Trimming removed 1 base at V and 6 bases at J, with 15 bases between. This CDR3 is 15 amino acids long. Germline V gene data show CDR1 as LNHDA and CDR2 as SQIVND (reference sequence). The DNA for the CDR3 is TGTGCCAGTAGTATAGCGTCAGGGCCGGGGGCTGAAGCTTTCTTT. This translates into CASSIASGPGAEAFF.

V usage is TRBV6-1 and J usage is TRBJ2-1; D gene ambiguous. V was pared by 1 base and J by 9 bases, with 10 bases between. The CDR3 has 13 residues. Germline lookup yields CDR1 MNHNS and CDR2 SASEGT. The CDR3 here is CASSEGPAGEQFF. DNA for the CDR3: TGTGCCAGCAGTGAAGGCCCGGCAGGTGAGCAGTTCTTC.

The rearrangement uses TRBV5-1 and TRBJ2-3; 10 nucleotides agree with TRBD2. Germline trimming cut 4 bases from V and 4 bases from J; bases unmatched to any gene: 15. This CDR3 is built from 18 residues. CDR1 is SGHRS, CDR2 YFSETQ, per germline. The CDR3 loop is CASSARLAGTLGADTQYF. CDR3 DNA: TGCGCCAGCAGCGCAAGACTAGCGGGTACCCTTGGGGCAGATACGCAGTATTTT. Together with reference TRBV5-1 and TRBJ2-3, the CDR3 gives the full variable domain: KAGVTQTPRYLIKTRGQQVTLSCSPISGHRSVSWYQQTPGQGLQFLFEYFSETQRNKGNFPGRFSGRQFSNSRSEMNVSTLELGDSALYLCASSARLAGTLGADTQYFGPGTRLTVL.